This T cell receptor beta chain is drawn from a study of brain T cells in children with intractable seizures. Profiling relied on immunoSEQ multiplex PCR, and the TCRdb table lists in-frame clones only, not all of them. The sample has around 80,000 clones; about 90% are singletons. As regards this clone: As yet, its antigen is unknown.

Study-wide results and limits: Pre- and post-surgery blood differed in depth, so pre-surgery absences may be undersampling.

This CDR3 region has 15 residues. The V and J ends lost 3 bases and 6 bases respectively, with 20 bases between them. From germline, CDR1 is GTSNPN and CDR2 SVGIG (reference sequence). The sequencing used peripheral blood, collected at surgery. The receptor's source is a girl between 2 and 10 years old with Rasmussen encephalitis and intractable seizures. The rearrangement links TRBV30 to TRBJ1-1, with D hard to call. CDR3 sequence: CAWRPHGLYHPEAFF. For the CDR3, the DNA is TGTGCCTGGAGACCTCATGGGCTCTACCATCCTGAAGCTTTCTTT.